A single sample gave rise to the 13 T cell receptor beta chains below, sequenced in a study of T cells in narcolepsy. The data were produced by immunoSEQ multiplex PCR, yet TCRdb's version contains in-frame clones alone and is incomplete. The table lists around 26,000 clones, roughly 62% of them singletons. The sequenced sample consisted of memory (CD45RA-) CD4+ T cells from blood. These receptor sequences come from a human donor in good health.

This chain links TRBV11-3 with TRBJ2-7, with D tentatively TRBD1 or TRBD2 (7 bases each). Trimming left V 5 bases short and J 0 bases short, with 14 bases between. Germline V gives CDR1 SGHNT, CDR2 YENEEA. The CDR3 runs 15 residues. The CDR3 is CASSQGGTSSYEQYF. The CDR3 DNA reads as TGTGCCAGCAGCCAGGGGGGGACGTCCTCCTACGAGCAGTACTTC.

This chain joins TRBV4-3 and TRBJ2-1, with 8 bases identical to TRBD1. This CDR3 has 17 residues. Germline CDR1 and CDR2: LGHNA and YSLEER. Trimming at V came to 3 bases and at J to 1 base, leaving 8 bases not matched to a gene. CDR3 in amino acids: CASSQGFGQGSYNEQFF. CDR3 nucleotides: TGCGCCAGCAGCCAGGGTTTTGGACAGGGATCCTACAATGAGCAGTTCTTC.

This rearrangement joins TRBV19 to TRBJ1-5, with D possibly TRBD1 on 6 matching bases. The V gene lost 5 bases and the J gene lost 6 bases, with 23 bases spanning the gap. CDR1 is LNHDA, CDR2 SQIVND, per germline (reference sequence). CDR3 length: 17 amino acids. The CDR3 DNA is TGTGCCAGTAGTTCGCTCTCCGGACAGAGGAGAAGTCAGCCCCAGCATTTT. This translates into CASSSLSGQRRSQPQHF.

This chain uses TRBV7-3 with TRBJ2-1, with TRBD2 matching over 7 bases. CDR3 size: 15 residues. The J segment lost 1 base and the V segment lost 5 bases, leaving 5 bases of the junction unmatched. The germline V gene encodes CDR1 SGHTA and CDR2 FQGTGA. CDR3 protein: CASSLSGGSYNEQFF. The CDR3 DNA is TGTGCCAGCAGCCTCTCGGGAGGATCCTACAATGAGCAGTTCTTC.

The J gene is TRBJ2-2, the V gene TRBV7-8; D is unresolved. The CDR3 has 14 residues. CDR1 and CDR2 from the germline V gene are SGHVS and FQNEAQ. V lost 5 bases, J lost 4 bases, and 11 bases lay in between. Written as DNA, the CDR3 is TGTGCCAGCAGCCTCATTTGGACCACCGGGGAGCTGTTTTTT. This encodes CASSLIWTTGELFF.

The chain combines TRBV5-4 with TRBJ2-1; D is ambiguous. The CDR3 covers 12 residues. Between the trimmed V and J ends, which lost 0 bases and 10 bases, there was a span of 8 bases. CDR1 SGHNT and CDR2 YYREEE come from the germline V gene (reference sequence). The CDR3, as DNA: TGTGCCAGCAGCTTGGATGGTAGGGAGCAGTTCTTC. Translated: CASSLDGREQFF.

This clone was counted between two and nine times. V and J are TRBV7-6 and TRBJ2-2; TRBD2 matches 7 bases. Trimming at V came to 2 bases and at J to 7 bases, leaving 10 bases not matched to a gene. Germline CDR1 is SGHVS and CDR2 is FNYEAQ. This CDR3 is 16 amino acids long. The CDR3 sequence is CASSLRGDGWNGELFF. The DNA for the CDR3 is TGTGCCAGCAGCTTACGGGGGGATGGTTGGAACGGGGAGCTGTTTTTT.

The chain joins TRBV5-1 to TRBJ2-5, with 7 bases aligning to TRBD2. In germline, CDR1 is SGHRS, CDR2 YFSETQ. The CDR3 loop spans 13 amino acids. V dropped 6 bases and J dropped 5; count of bases not matched to a gene: 7. CDR3 sequence reads: CASNLLGGETQYF. DNA of the CDR3: TGCGCCAGCAACTTACTGGGGGGGGAGACCCAGTACTTC.

The chain carries TRBV27 and TRBJ2-3; 8 nucleotides match TRBD1. V lost 5 bases, J lost 2 bases, and 6 bases stayed unmatched. Germline values: CDR1 MNHEY, CDR2 SMNVEV (reference sequence). The CDR3 spans 15 residues. The CDR3 spells CASSKGQVFTDTQYF. CDR3 DNA sequence: TGTGCCAGCAGTAAGGGACAGGTTTTCACAGATACGCAGTATTTT.

This clone was recorded a few times. CDR3 region: CASSIGRNYGYTF. The CDR3 DNA sequence: TGTGCCAGCAGTATCGGACGGAACTATGGCTACACCTTC. The chain is built from TRBV27 and TRBJ1-2; no firm D call. The CDR3 consists of 13 residues. Germline assignment: CDR1 MNHEY and CDR2 SMNVEV (reference sequence). V lost 5 bases, J lost 2 bases, and 9 bases lay in between.

The chain links TRBV15 to TRBJ2-3, with D possibly TRBD2 on 5 matching bases. Between the trimmed V and J ends, which lost 2 bases and 0 bases, there was a span of 9 bases. CDR3 length: 15 amino acids. Germline CDR1 LNHNV, CDR2 YYDKDF (reference sequence). The DNA of the CDR3 is TGTGCCACCAGCAGAATCGGACTCAGCACAGATACGCAGTATTTT. Translated: CATSRIGLSTDTQYF.

The chain joins TRBV4-1 to TRBJ2-1; 7 bases are shared with TRBD1. V lost 1 base to trimming and J lost 5 bases; unmatched junction nucleotides: 11. Germline CDR1 is MGHRA and CDR2 is YSYEKL. The CDR3 is 17 residues long. The CDR3 reads CASSQGGGRLSHNEQFF. The CDR3, as DNA: TGCGCCAGCAGCCAAGGAGGGGGCAGGCTGTCGCACAATGAGCAGTTCTTC.

The chain links TRBV6-5 to TRBJ1-3, with 7 bases matching TRBD1. J was trimmed by 4 bases and V by 5 bases; bases with no gene match: 8. Germline CDR1 and CDR2: MNHEY and SVGAGI. The CDR3 runs 15 residues. CDR3 loop: CASSNRQGGGNTIYF. The CDR3 DNA reads as TGTGCCAGCAGTAACCGACAGGGAGGCGGAAACACCATATATTTT.